Shown below are 18 T cell receptor beta chains from a single sample sequenced in a study of CD8 T cells in Susac syndrome (dated by TCRdb to 2018 to 2020). Libraries came from the immunoSEQ multiplex PCR assay. RNA was extracted using the RNeasy kit, and about 0.45 to 1 microgram was reverse transcribed with random hexamers. In-frame beta chains were kept once TCRdb had trimmed the public reads at Q25 with fastp and called clones with MiXCR. Each record represents a unique CDR3 protein, reported with the most common genes and DNA among its rows. This sample has 240,000 or so distinct CDR3 sequences in its table, and approximately 95% of those were observed once. The ten largest clones represent 0.095% to 0.12% of the sample. Input material: CD4+ T cells from PBMCs. All receptors come from a human donor with Susac syndrome.

This chain uses TRBV24-1 with TRBJ2-5; 8 bases line up with TRBD2. The CDR3 spans 15 residues. J was trimmed by 2 bases and V by 3 bases; bases with no gene match: 4. CDR1 and CDR2 from the germline V gene are KGHDR and SFDVKD. The CDR3 here is CATSDPGLAQETQYF. In DNA, the CDR3 is TGTGCCACCAGTGATCCAGGACTAGCTCAAGAGACCCAGTACTTC.

This clonotype was seen a single time. V and J are TRBV27 and TRBJ2-1; tentative D call: TRBD2 (6 bases). Germline CDR1 MNHEY, CDR2 SMNVEV (reference sequence). V lost 8 bases and J lost 2, with 19 bases in between. This CDR3 has 16 amino acids. The CDR3: CASSSLGGRTYNEQFF. The CDR3 DNA reads as TGTGCCAGCTCCTCGTTGGGGGGACGGACCTACAATGAGCAGTTCTTC.

V and J are TRBV29-1 and TRBJ2-5, with D perhaps matching TRBD2 (5 bases). V was cut by 7 bases and J by 5 bases, with 23 bases left in between. The CDR3 length is 15 residues. The germline V gene encodes CDR1 SQVTM and CDR2 ANQGSEA. As DNA, the CDR3 is TGCAGCGCCTCCTCGGGAAGAGCGGATCGGGAGACCCAGTACTTC. Translation: CSASSGRADRETQYF.

V is TRBV11-2 and J is TRBJ2-1, with D possibly being TRBD2 (5 bases). Trimming removed 5 bases at V and 8 bases at J, with 19 bases between. The CDR3 totals 15 residues. Germline CDR1 is SGHAT and CDR2 is FQNNGV. CDR3 residues: CASSLSGWAADEQFF. The CDR3 DNA reads as TGTGCCAGCAGCCTCTCGGGGTGGGCGGCCGATGAGCAGTTCTTC. Together with reference TRBV11-2 and TRBJ2-1, the CDR3 gives the full variable domain: EAGVAQSPRYKIIEKRQSVAFWCNPISGHATLYWYQQILGQGPKLLIQFQNNGVVDDSQLPKDRFSAERLKGVDSTLKIQPAKLEDSAVYLCASSLSGWAADEQFFGPGTRLTVL.

The chain couples TRBV20-1 to TRBJ1-2, with a weak D call TRBD1 (6 bases). CDR1 and CDR2 from the germline V gene are DFQATT and SNEGSKA (reference sequence). This CDR3 is built from 12 residues. With 3 bases removed from V and 4 bases from J, the gap between germline ends came to 9 bases. The CDR3 DNA sequence: TGCAGTGCTAGCACAGGGCCCTATGGCTACACCTTC. Amino acids: CSASTGPYGYTF.

This clonotype was found once. The J gene is TRBJ2-4, the V gene TRBV6-5, with D uncertain. Trimming took 6 bases from V and 13 from J, leaving 13 bases between them. The CDR3 consists of 11 residues. Germline assignment: CDR1 MNHEY and CDR2 SVGAGI. Here the CDR3 reads CASSALGSQYF. CDR3 DNA: TGTGCCAGCAGCGCGCTAGGTTCCCAGTACTTC.

V gene TRBV7-2 combines with J gene TRBJ2-5; D is possibly TRBD2 (5 bases). Trimming took 5 bases from V and 1 from J, leaving 14 bases between them. The CDR3 runs 15 residues. Germline lookup yields CDR1 SGHTA and CDR2 FQGNSA. In nucleotides, the CDR3 is TGTGCCAGCAGCAATCCTCTTGGAGGCCAAGAGACCCAGTACTTC. Its protein product is CASSNPLGGQETQYF.

This clonotype was recorded once. This rearrangement joins TRBV7-3 to TRBJ2-2, with 14 bases that match TRBD2. The germline CDR1 and CDR2 sequences are SGHTA and FQGTGA. V trimming: 4 bases; J trimming: 6 bases; junction bases outside the gene matches: 4. The CDR3 is 16 amino acids. The CDR3 region has the DNA TGTGCCAGCAGCTCCGGACTAGCGGGAGGCGCCGGGGAGCTGTTTTTT. It is translated as CASSSGLAGGAGELFF.

The chain employs TRBV6-7 and TRBJ2-1; no definite D call. TRBV6-7 is noted as an ORF with a role that remains uncertain. The CDR3 sequence is 14 residues long. Between the trimmed V and J ends, which lost 6 bases and 6 bases, there was a span of 15 bases. CDR3 nucleotide sequence: TGTGCCAGCAGCCAAGAACTATCCGGCAATGAGCAGTTCTTC. It translates to CASSQELSGNEQFF.

This chain links TRBV9 with TRBJ2-1; tentatively, D is TRBD2 (6 bases). CDR3 length equals 15 residues. Trimming stripped 5 bases from V and 5 bases from J, with 17 bases between. Looked up from germline, CDR1 is SGDLS and CDR2 is YYNGEE. Here the CDR3 reads CASSDLGTFNNEQFF. CDR3 nucleotide sequence: TGTGCCAGCAGTGATCTCGGGACTTTCAACAATGAGCAGTTCTTC. Full variable domain (missing parts from reference TRBV9 and TRBJ2-1): DSGVTQTPKHLITATGQRVTLRCSPRSGDLSVYWYQQSLDQGLQFLIQYYNGEERAKGNILERFSAQQFPDLHSELNLSSLELGDSALYFCASSDLGTFNNEQFFGPGTRLTVL.

This clonotype appeared once. The rearrangement joins TRBV7-9 to TRBJ1-2; D possibly corresponds to TRBD1 (5 bases). Trimming pared 5 bases from V and 5 bases from J, leaving 18 bases between. The germline V gene has CDR1 SEHNR and CDR2 FQNEAQ (reference sequence). The length of the CDR3 is 15 residues. The CDR3 bases are TGTGCCAGCAGCGCACAGCGACAGTACAAGTATGGCTACACCTTC. Translating it yields CASSAQRQYKYGYTF.

The chain employs TRBV7-9 and TRBJ2-7; no firm D call. V dropped 2 bases and J dropped 3 bases, with 11 bases sitting between them. The CDR3 runs to 14 residues. Germline V CDR1 and CDR2: SEHNR, FQNEAQ (reference sequence). Here the CDR3 reads CASSLYNTHYEQYF. The CDR3 DNA reads as TGTGCCAGCAGCTTATACAACACCCACTACGAGCAGTACTTC.

CDR3 region: CAWRGQFEAFF. In nucleotides, the CDR3 is TGTGCCTGGAGGGGACAGTTCGAAGCTTTCTTT. This sequence joins TRBV30 and TRBJ1-1, with 7 positions matching TRBD1. The CDR3 is 11 amino acids. Germline-derived CDR1 and CDR2 are GTSNPN and SVGIG (reference sequence). Trimming at V came to 3 bases and at J to 8 bases, leaving 3 bases not matched to a gene.

V usage is TRBV10-3 and J usage is TRBJ1-1, with 8 bases matching TRBD1. There are 13 residues in the CDR3. Unmatched junction bases numbered 7, after V lost 6 bases and J lost 7 bases. Germline assignment: CDR1 ENHRY and CDR2 SYGVKD. The CDR3 is CAISPDRVHEAFF. The CDR3 nucleotides are TGTGCCATCAGCCCGGACAGGGTCCATGAAGCTTTCTTT.

The chain employs TRBV18 and TRBJ2-5; TRBD1 matches 8 bases. The J segment lost 5 bases and the V segment lost 3 bases, leaving 11 bases of the junction unmatched. This CDR3 is built from 16 residues. The germline V gene has CDR1 KGHSH and CDR2 LQKENI. This chain's CDR3 is CASSPTPRGRAETQYF. Written as DNA, the CDR3 is TGTGCCAGCTCACCTACCCCCAGGGGGCGCGCGGAGACCCAGTACTTC.

V usage is TRBV12-3 or TRBV12-4 and J usage is TRBJ1-1, with a possible D match to TRBD1 (5 bases). V lost 1 base and J 0 bases, leaving 15 bases between the germline ends. This CDR3 has 17 residues. The CDR3 is CASSLEPWGRMNTEAFF. DNA of the CDR3: TGTGCCAGCAGTTTAGAGCCATGGGGCAGGATGAACACTGAAGCTTTCTTT.

The rearrangement joins TRBV4-1 to TRBJ2-5, with D hard to call. Germline loops: CDR1 MGHRA, CDR2 YSYEKL. The CDR3 sequence is 13 residues long. Trimming removed 4 bases from V and 4 bases from J, with 10 bases in between. The CDR3 loop reads CASSLQLPETQYF. CDR3 DNA: TGCGCCAGCAGCCTGCAGTTACCAGAGACCCAGTACTTC.

The rearrangement joins TRBV5-1 to TRBJ1-1, with a weak D call TRBD1 (5 bases). The CDR3 totals 16 residues. The germline V gene has CDR1 SGHRS and CDR2 YFSETQ. V lost 0 bases to trimming and J lost 3 bases, with 15 bases between them. In DNA form, the CDR3 reads TGCGCCAGCAGCTTGGCCCCTCAGACAGCCTACACTGAAGCTTTCTTT. Translated, it gives CASSLAPQTAYTEAFF.